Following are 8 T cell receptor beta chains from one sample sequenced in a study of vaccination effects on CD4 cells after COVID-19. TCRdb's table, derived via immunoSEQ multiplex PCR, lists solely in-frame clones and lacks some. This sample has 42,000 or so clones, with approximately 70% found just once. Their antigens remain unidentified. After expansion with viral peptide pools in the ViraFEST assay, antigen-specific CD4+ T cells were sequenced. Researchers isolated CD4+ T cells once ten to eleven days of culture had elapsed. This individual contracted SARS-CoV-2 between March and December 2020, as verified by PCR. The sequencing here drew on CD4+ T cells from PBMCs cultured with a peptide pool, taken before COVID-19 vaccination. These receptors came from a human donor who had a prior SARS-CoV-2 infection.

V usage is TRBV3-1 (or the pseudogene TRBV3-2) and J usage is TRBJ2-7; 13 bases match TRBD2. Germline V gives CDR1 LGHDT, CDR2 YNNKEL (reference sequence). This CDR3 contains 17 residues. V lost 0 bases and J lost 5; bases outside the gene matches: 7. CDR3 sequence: CASSQDHGLAGDDEQYF. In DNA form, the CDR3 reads TGTGCCAGCAGCCAAGATCACGGACTAGCGGGAGACGACGAGCAGTACTTC.

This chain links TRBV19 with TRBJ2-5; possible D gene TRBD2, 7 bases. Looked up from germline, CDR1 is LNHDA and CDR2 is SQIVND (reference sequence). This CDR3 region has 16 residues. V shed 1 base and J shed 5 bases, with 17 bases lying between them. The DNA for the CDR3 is TGTGCCAGTAGTATAGCCTGGGGGGGGGCCGTGGAGACCCAGTACTTC. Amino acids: CASSIAWGGAVETQYF.

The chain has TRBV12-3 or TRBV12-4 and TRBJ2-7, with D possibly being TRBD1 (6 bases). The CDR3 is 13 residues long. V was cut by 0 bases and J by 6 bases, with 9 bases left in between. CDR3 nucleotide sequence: TGTGCCAGCAGTTTAGCAAGAGGGGGCGAGCAGTACTTC. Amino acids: CASSLARGGEQYF.

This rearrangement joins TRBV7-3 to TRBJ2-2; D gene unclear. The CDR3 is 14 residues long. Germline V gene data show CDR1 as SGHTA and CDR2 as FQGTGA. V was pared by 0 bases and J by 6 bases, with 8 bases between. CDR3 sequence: CASSLTKTAGELFF. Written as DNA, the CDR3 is TGTGCCAGCAGCTTAACGAAAACGGCCGGGGAGCTGTTTTTT.

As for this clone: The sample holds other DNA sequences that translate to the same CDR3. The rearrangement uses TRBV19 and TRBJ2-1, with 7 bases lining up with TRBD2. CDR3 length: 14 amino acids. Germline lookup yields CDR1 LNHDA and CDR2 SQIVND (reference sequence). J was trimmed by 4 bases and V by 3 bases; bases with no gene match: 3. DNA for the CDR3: TGTGCCAGTAGTATCCAGCGGGGTTACAATGAGCAGTTCTTC. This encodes CASSIQRGYNEQFF.

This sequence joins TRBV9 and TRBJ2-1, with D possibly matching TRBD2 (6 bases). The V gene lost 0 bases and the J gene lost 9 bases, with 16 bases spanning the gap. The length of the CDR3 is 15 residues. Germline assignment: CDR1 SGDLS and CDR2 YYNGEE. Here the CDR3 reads CASSVDLASEGEQFF. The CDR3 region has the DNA TGTGCCAGCAGCGTAGACTTGGCTAGCGAGGGTGAGCAGTTCTTC.

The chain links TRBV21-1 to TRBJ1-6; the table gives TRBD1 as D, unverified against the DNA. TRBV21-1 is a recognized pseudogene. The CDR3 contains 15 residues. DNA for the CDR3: TGTGCCAGCAGCAGACAGGACAGGCTCTGCTCACCCCTCCACTTT. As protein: CASSRQDRLCSPLHF.

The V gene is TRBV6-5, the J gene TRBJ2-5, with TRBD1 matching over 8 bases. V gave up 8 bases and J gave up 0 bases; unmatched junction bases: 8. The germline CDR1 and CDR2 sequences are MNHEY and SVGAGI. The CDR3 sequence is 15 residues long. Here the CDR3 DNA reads TGTGCCAGCTCCCGGACAGGGTTGGACCAAGAGACCCAGTACTTC. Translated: CASSRTGLDQETQYF.